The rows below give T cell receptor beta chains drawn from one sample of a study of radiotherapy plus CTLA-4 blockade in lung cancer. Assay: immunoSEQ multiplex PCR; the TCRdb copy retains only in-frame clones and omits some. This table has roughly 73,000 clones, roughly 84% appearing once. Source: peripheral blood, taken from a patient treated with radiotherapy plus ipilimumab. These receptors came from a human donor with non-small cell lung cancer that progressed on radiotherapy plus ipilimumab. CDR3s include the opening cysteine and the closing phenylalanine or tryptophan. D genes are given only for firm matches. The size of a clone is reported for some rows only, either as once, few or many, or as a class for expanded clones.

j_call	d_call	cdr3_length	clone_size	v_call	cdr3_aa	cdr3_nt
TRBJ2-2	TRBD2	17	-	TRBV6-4	CASSEQREFRDTGELFF	TGTGCCAGCAGTGAACAGCGGGAGTTCCGGGACACCGGGGAGCTGTTTTTT
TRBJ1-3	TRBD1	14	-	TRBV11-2	CASSSGTGGNTIYF	TGTGCCAGCAGCTCCGGGACAGGGGGAAACACCATATATTTT
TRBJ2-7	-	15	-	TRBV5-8	CASSLLVRGTYEQYF	TGTGCCAGCAGCTTGTTGGTCAGGGGAACCTACGAGCAGTACTTC
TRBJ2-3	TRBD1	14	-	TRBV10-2	CASSEGQGGDTQYF	TGCGCCAGCAGTGAGGGACAGGGGGGTGATACGCAGTATTTT
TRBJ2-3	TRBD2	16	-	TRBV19	CANRTSGSSSTDTQYF	TGTGCCAACCGGACTAGCGGGAGCTCTAGCACAGATACGCAGTATTTT
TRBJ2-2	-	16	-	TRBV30	CAWRPAGWPRTGELFF	TGTGCCTGGAGGCCAGCAGGGTGGCCGAGGACCGGGGAGCTGTTTTTT
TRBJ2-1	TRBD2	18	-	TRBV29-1	CSVSNKGLAGAGWGEQFF	TGCAGCGTGTCTAACAAGGGACTAGCGGGAGCGGGGTGGGGGGAGCAGTTCTTC
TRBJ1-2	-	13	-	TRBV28	CASSLFGGTGYTF	TGTGCCAGCAGTTTATTCGGGGGGACTGGCTACACCTTC
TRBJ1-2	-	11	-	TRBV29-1	CSVTSGDGYTF	TGCAGCGTTACTTCTGGGGACGGCTACACCTTC
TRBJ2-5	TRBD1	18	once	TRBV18	CASSPSSPGLDRGETQYF	TGTGCCAGCTCACCATCCTCTCCAGGGCTGGACAGGGGCGAGACCCAGTACTTC
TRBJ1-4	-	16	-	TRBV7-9	CASSLPRGISNEKLFF	TGTGCCAGCAGCTTGCCGAGGGGGATCTCTAATGAAAAACTGTTTTTT
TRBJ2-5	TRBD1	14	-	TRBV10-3	CATVQTGGAKTQYF	TGTGCCACCGTACAGACAGGGGGCGCAAAGACCCAGTACTTC
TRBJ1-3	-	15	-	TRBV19	CASSRLQGFGNTIYF	TGTGCCAGTAGTAGACTACAGGGTTTTGGAAACACCATATATTTT
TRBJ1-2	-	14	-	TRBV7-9	CASSLGEGYYGYTF	TGTGCCAGCAGCTTAGGTGAAGGTTATTATGGCTACACCTTC
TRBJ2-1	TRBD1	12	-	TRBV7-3	CASSFTGGEQFF	TGTGCCAGCAGCTTCACAGGGGGCGAGCAGTTCTTC
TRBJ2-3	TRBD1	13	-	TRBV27	CASSPADRDTQYF	TGTGCCAGCAGTCCCGCGGACAGGGATACGCAGTATTTT
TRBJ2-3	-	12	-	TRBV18	CASSYSTDTQYF	TGTGCCAGCTCATATAGCACAGATACGCAGTATTTT
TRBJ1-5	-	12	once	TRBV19	CATQEGNQPQHF	TGTGCCACACAGGAGGGCAATCAGCCCCAGCATTTT
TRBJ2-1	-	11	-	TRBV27	CASSYLNEQFF	TGTGCCAGCAGCTATTTAAATGAGCAGTTCTTC